The clone carrying this T cell receptor beta chain was recorded only once. Under the authors' procedure: Nucleated cell counts were estimated from reference gene primer amplification. Libraries were prepared by immunoSEQ multiplex PCR; TCRdb keeps only in-frame clonotypes and omits some of them. V and J calls and clone size come straight from that table; D and trimming were deduced from the DNA. The sample lists around 93,000 clones; 82% were seen once. This sample was taken from a study of blood T cell repertoires in COVID-19. Study overall: COVID-19 samples from acute and convalescent phases originated in the United States, Italy and Spain.

The sample comprised peripheral blood. This clonotype originated in a man aged 80 or over with acute or convalescent COVID-19.

CDR3 residues: CASSLVADRGGETQYF. The DNA of the CDR3 is TGTGCCAGCAGCTTGGTTGCGGACAGGGGCGGAGAGACCCAGTACTTC. The chain couples TRBV5-6 to TRBJ2-5, with 9 bases aligning to TRBD1. Per the germline V gene, CDR1 is SGHDT and CDR2 is YYEEEE. The CDR3 extends over 16 amino acids. After removal of 0 bases from V and 4 bases from J, the junction contained 7 bases not matched to a gene.